A single sample is the source of the 13 T cell receptor beta chains below, sequenced in a study of cytomegalovirus exposure and HLA in healthy donors (dated by TCRdb to about 2017). Library preparation used the immunoSEQ multiplex PCR assay. For the multiplex PCR, a mixture combining 60 forward primers for TCR Vbeta segments and 13 reverse primers for TCR Jbeta segments was used. The source is immuneACCESS, and TCRdb retained only in-frame sequences with V and J called. Part of the clones is not carried over; for the studies checked, unresolved V genes explain less than half of this, and the remainder is unexplained. In this sample the table shows fewer than 130,000 clones, 55% to 75% of which occur a single time. Of the sample, over 3.5% is held by the ten largest clones. Sequenced sample: PBMCs. The receptor source for this set is a man under 40 in good health and CMV-seropositive.

This chain links TRBV5-6 with TRBJ1-1, with TRBD1 matching 7 bases. The CDR3 is made up of 17 amino acids. J gave up 0 bases and V 3 bases, and 11 bases lay outside the gene matches. From germline, CDR1 is SGHDT and CDR2 YYEEEE. Here the CDR3 reads CASSSFGTAGMNTEAFF. CDR3 DNA: TGTGCCAGCAGCTCTTTCGGGACAGCTGGCATGAACACTGAAGCTTTCTTT.

The CDR3 protein is CAIGGDQNTGELFF. For the CDR3, the DNA is TGTGCCATCGGCGGGGACCAGAACACCGGGGAGCTGTTTTTT. The V and J genes are TRBV10-3 and TRBJ2-2, with D tentatively TRBD2 (6 bases). Germline-derived CDR1 and CDR2 are ENHRY and SYGVKD. V lost 8 bases to trimming and J lost 1 base, with 11 bases between them. This CDR3 has 14 amino acids.

The chain couples TRBV14 to TRBJ1-2, with 9 bases matching TRBD1. The CDR3 is 19 amino acids. Trimming removed 0 bases from V and 2 bases from J; junction bases left unmatched: 13. Per germline, CDR1 SGHDN and CDR2 FVKESK. The CDR3 sequence is CASSQDMRGQGALNYGYTF. The CDR3 DNA follows: TGTGCCAGCAGCCAAGACATGAGGGGACAGGGCGCTTTGAACTATGGCTACACCTTC.

The chain combines TRBV6-6 with TRBJ1-5; no firm D call. Trimming pared 0 bases from V and 5 bases from J, leaving 5 bases between. This CDR3 region has 13 residues. From germline, CDR1 is MNHNY and CDR2 SVGAGI (reference sequence). CDR3 in amino acids: CASSYSGDQPQHF. In DNA form, the CDR3 reads TGTGCCAGCAGTTACTCGGGAGATCAGCCCCAGCATTTT.

The rearrangement links TRBV10-3 to TRBJ1-5, with D unclear. CDR3 length equals 14 residues. V was trimmed by 6 bases and J by 0 bases, leaving 9 bases between them. Germline CDR1 reads ENHRY; CDR2 reads SYGVKD. The CDR3, as DNA: TGTGCCATCAGGGACGGGATTAGCAATCAGCCCCAGCATTTT. This codes for CAIRDGISNQPQHF.

Details on this clone: Other DNA sequences within the sample encode an identical CDR3. The V call is TRBV7-2, the J call TRBJ1-3; D gene ambiguous. CDR3 length equals 13 residues. Per the germline V gene, CDR1 is SGHTA and CDR2 is FQGNSA. The ends were cut back, 2 bases at V and 4 bases at J, with 6 bases in the middle. In DNA form, the CDR3 reads TGTGCCAGCAGCTTAACGAGGGGAAACACCATATATTTT. Protein: CASSLTRGNTIYF.

This clone was counted a few times. V usage is TRBV5-6 and J usage is TRBJ2-3, with a tentative D call TRBD2 (6 bases). V was clipped by 0 bases and J by 0 bases, with 8 bases between them. This CDR3 spans 15 amino acids. Per germline, CDR1 SGHDT and CDR2 YYEEEE. The CDR3 spells CASSLEGTSTDTQYF. The CDR3 DNA sequence: TGTGCCAGCAGCTTGGAGGGGACTAGCACAGATACGCAGTATTTT.

This clone has a single count. The gene calls are TRBV30 and TRBJ1-1; D gene unclear. The V gene's germline CDR1 is GTSNPN and CDR2 SVGIG (reference sequence). The CDR3 has 13 amino acids. V lost 0 bases to trimming and J lost 1 base, with 6 bases between them. In nucleotides, the CDR3 is TGTGCCTGGAGTGTGGCGGGGAACACTGAAGCTTTCTTT. It codes for CAWSVAGNTEAFF.

The V gene is TRBV5-4, the J gene TRBJ1-4, with 7 bases fitting TRBD1. Germline-derived CDR1 and CDR2 are SGHNT and YYREEE (reference sequence). J lost 5 bases, V lost 9 bases, and 7 bases had no gene match. The CDR3 contains 13 residues. The CDR3 sequence is CAIQGQPNEKLFF. The CDR3 bases are TGTGCCATCCAGGGACAGCCCAATGAAAAACTGTTTTTT.

The chain employs TRBV14 and TRBJ1-6, with 7 bases fitting TRBD1. The CDR3 covers 16 residues. V was pared by 4 bases and J by 8 bases, with 11 bases of the junction left unmatched. CDR1 and CDR2 (germline): SGHDN, FVKESK. In DNA form, the CDR3 reads TGTGCCAGCAGCCGTCCGAGCTGGACAGGCGATTCACCCCTCCACTTT. It is translated as CASSRPSWTGDSPLHF.

This clone was counted between two and nine times. This sequence joins TRBV30 and TRBJ2-7, with 8 bases that match TRBD1. Unmatched junction bases numbered 10, after V lost 3 bases and J lost 3 bases. Looked up from germline, CDR1 is GTSNPN and CDR2 is SVGIG (reference sequence). This CDR3 comprises 15 residues. CDR3 sequence: CAWRPRGTGSYEQYF. The CDR3 DNA is TGTGCCTGGAGACCCCGGGGGACAGGAAGCTACGAGCAGTACTTC.

This clone appeared a single time. The CDR3 protein is CASSPGRGIGELFF. CDR3 bases: TGTGCCAGCAGCCCAGGAAGGGGTATCGGGGAGCTGTTTTTT. The rearrangement joins TRBV4-2 to TRBJ2-2; D might be TRBD1 (5 bases). This CDR3 region has 14 residues. From germline, CDR1 is LGHNA and CDR2 YNFKEQ. Trimming took off 4 bases at V and 7 bases at J, with 13 bases between the two ends.

The chain couples TRBV5-1 to TRBJ2-7, with a tentative D call TRBD1 (5 bases). V lost 0 bases and J 2 bases, leaving 12 bases between the germline ends. CDR1 and CDR2 from the germline V gene are SGHRS and YFSETQ. The CDR3 has 15 amino acids. CDR3 in amino acids: CASSLAAGLAYEQYF. DNA for the CDR3: TGCGCCAGCAGCTTGGCGGCAGGGTTGGCCTACGAGCAGTACTTC.